This TCR beta chain is from a study of T cell responses to AZD1222 COVID-19 vaccine. As for the study in general: Samples with a second dose at about 4 or about 12 weeks were pooled together.

Study results and caveats: After the peak T cell response, and only then, were repertoires sampled. Spike-specific TCR breadth and depth rose after two AZD1222 doses. Clonal diversity may have been underestimated in mostly white British donors.

Of note for this clone: The antigen is unknown.

CDR1 is SGHRS and CDR2 is YFSETQ in the germline V gene. Trimming took 0 bases from V and 7 from J; bases not matched to a gene: 6. There are 15 residues in the CDR3. The method was immunoSEQ multiplex PCR; TCRdb's version includes in-frame clones alone and lacks a portion of them. In the table there are about 110,000 clones, around 87% of which are singletons. This TCR derives from an adult in good health. The chain carries TRBV5-1 and TRBJ2-1, with TRBD2 matching over 8 bases. Here the sequenced sample was peripheral blood, taken on day 0 of AZD1222 vaccination. CDR3 nucleotide sequence: TGCGCCAGCAGCTTGGTACGGGAGGGCCAAAATGAGCAGTTCTTC. Protein: CASSLVREGQNEQFF.